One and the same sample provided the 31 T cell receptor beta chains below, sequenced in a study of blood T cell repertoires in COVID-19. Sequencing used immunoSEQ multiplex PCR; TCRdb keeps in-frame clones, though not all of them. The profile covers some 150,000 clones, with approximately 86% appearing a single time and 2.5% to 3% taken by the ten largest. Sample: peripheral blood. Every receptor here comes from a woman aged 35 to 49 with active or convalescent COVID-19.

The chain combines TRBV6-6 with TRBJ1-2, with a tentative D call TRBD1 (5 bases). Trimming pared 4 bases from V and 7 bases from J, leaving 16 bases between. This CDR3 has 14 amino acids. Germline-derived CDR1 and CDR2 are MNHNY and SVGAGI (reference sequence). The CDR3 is CASSSAGGSGGYTF. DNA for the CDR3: TGTGCCAGCAGTTCCGCGGGGGGTAGCGGTGGCTACACCTTC.

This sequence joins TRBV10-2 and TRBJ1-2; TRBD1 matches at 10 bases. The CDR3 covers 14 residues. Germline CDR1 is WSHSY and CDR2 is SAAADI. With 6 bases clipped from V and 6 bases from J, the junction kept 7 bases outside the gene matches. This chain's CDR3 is CASSRTGGANGYTF. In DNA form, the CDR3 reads TGCGCCAGCAGCAGGACAGGGGGAGCAAATGGCTACACCTTC.

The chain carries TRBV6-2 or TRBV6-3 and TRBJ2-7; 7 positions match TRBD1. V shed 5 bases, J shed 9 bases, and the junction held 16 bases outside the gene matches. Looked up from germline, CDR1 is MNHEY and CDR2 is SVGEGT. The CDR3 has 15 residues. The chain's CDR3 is CASSTLKETGISQYF. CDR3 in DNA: TGTGCCAGCAGTACCCTTAAGGAGACAGGGATTTCGCAGTACTTC.

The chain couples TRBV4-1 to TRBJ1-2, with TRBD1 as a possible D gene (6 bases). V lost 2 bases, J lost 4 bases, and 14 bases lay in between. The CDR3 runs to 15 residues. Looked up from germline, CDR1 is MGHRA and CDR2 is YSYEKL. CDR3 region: CASSQLSGDTYGYTF. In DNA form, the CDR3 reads TGCGCCAGCAGCCAACTGTCAGGGGACACCTATGGCTACACCTTC.

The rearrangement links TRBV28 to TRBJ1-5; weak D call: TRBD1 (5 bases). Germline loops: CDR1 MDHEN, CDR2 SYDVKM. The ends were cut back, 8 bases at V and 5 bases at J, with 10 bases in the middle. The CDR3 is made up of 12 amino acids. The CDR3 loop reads CASQRGDQPQHF. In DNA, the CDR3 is TGTGCCAGCCAGCGGGGGGATCAGCCCCAGCATTTT.

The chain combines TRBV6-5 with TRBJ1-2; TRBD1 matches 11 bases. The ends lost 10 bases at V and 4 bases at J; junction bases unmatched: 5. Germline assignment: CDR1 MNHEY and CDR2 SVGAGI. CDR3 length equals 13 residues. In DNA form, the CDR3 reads TGTGCCACTGGGACAGGGGGAATCTATGGCTACACCTTC. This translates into CATGTGGIYGYTF.

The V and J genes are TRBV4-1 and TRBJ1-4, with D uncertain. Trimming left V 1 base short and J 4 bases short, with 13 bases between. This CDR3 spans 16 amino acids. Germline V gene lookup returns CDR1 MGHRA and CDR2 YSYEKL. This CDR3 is CASSQVRSNSNEKLFF. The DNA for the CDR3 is TGCGCCAGCAGCCAAGTACGGAGTAATAGTAATGAAAAACTGTTTTTT.

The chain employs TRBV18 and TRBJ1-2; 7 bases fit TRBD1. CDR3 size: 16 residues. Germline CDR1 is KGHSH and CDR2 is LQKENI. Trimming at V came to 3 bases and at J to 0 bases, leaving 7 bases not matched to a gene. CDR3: CASSPRQGGSNYGYTF. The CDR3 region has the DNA TGTGCCAGCTCACCCCGACAGGGAGGATCTAACTATGGCTACACCTTC.

The chain's CDR3 is CASSIRGGFYNEQFF. CDR3 DNA: TGTGCCAGTAGTATTCGGGGGGGCTTCTACAATGAGCAGTTCTTC. The chain joins TRBV19 to TRBJ2-1; 8 nucleotides agree with TRBD2. CDR3 length: 15 amino acids. Germline V lookup: CDR1 LNHDA, CDR2 SQIVND (reference sequence). V trimming: 3 bases; J trimming: 3 bases; junction bases outside the gene matches: 4.

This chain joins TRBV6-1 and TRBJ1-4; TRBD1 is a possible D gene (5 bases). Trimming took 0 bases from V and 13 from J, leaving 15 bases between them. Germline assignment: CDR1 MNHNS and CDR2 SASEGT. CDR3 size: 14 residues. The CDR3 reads CASSEARGRGGLFF. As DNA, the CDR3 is TGTGCCAGCAGTGAAGCGCGAGGGAGGGGAGGACTGTTTTTT.

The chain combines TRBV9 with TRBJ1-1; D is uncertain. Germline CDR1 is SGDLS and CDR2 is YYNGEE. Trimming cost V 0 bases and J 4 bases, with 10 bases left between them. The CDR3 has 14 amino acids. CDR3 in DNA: TGTGCCAGCAGCGTAGCTCCGGCAGGCACTGAAGCTTTCTTT. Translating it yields CASSVAPAGTEAFF.

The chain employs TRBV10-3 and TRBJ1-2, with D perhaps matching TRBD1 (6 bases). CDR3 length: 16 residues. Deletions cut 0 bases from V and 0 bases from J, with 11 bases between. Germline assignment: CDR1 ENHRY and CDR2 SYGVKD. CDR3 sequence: CAISESGGPANYGYTF. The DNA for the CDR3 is TGTGCCATCAGTGAGTCGGGGGGGCCCGCTAACTATGGCTACACCTTC.

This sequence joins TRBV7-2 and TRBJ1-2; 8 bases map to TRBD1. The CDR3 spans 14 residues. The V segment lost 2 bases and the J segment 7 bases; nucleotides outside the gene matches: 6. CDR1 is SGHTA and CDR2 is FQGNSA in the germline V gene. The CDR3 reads CASSLYRQGSGYTF. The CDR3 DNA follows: TGTGCCAGCAGCTTATACCGACAGGGGTCTGGCTACACCTTC.

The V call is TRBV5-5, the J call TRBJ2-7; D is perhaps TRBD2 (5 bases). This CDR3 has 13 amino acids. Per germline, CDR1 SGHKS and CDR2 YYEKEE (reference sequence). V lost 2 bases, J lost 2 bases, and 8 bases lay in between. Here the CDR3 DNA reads TGTGCCAGCAGCTTCCTCGGGGCCTACGAGCAGTACTTC. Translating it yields CASSFLGAYEQYF.

In DNA, the CDR3 is TGTGCCAGTAGACGACCACGGACAGGAGAAAATGAAAAACTGTTTTTT. Translating gives CASRRPRTGENEKLFF. The chain recombines TRBV19 with TRBJ1-4; 7 bases match TRBD1. This CDR3 spans 16 amino acids. J gave up 5 bases and V 6 bases, and 12 bases lay outside the gene matches. CDR1 and CDR2 (germline): LNHDA, SQIVND (reference sequence). Combining the CDR3 with reference TRBV19 and TRBJ1-4 gives the whole variable domain DGGITQSPKYLFRKEGQNVTLSCEQNLNHDAMYWYRQDPGQGLRLIYYSQIVNDFQKGDIAEGYSVSREKKESFPLTVTSAQKNPTAFYLCASRRPRTGENEKLFFGSGTQLSVL.

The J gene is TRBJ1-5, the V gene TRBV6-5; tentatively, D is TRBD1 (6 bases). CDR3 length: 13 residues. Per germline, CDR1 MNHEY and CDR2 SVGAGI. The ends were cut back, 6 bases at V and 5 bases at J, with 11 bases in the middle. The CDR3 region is CASSHRDDQPQHF. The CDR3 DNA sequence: TGTGCCAGCAGCCACAGGGATGATCAGCCCCAGCATTTT.

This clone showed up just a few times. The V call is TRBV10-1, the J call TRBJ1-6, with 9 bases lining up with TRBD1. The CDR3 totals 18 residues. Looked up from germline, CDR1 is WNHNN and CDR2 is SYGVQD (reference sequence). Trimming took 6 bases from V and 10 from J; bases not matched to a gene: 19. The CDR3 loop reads CASSPAPDRGGPRSPLHF. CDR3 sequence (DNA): TGCGCCAGCAGCCCCGCGCCGGACAGGGGAGGTCCGAGGTCACCCCTCCACTTT.

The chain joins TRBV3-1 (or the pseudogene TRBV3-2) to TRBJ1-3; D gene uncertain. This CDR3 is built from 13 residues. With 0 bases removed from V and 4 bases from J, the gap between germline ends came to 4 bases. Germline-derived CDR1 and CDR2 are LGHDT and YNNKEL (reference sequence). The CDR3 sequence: CASSQDSGNTIYF. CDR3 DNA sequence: TGTGCCAGCAGCCAAGACTCCGGAAACACCATATATTTT.

As DNA, the CDR3 is TGTGCCAGCAGCGCCCTGGGACACCCCATGAACACTGAAGCTTTCTTT. Translated, it gives CASSALGHPMNTEAFF. The chain is built from TRBV7-6 and TRBJ1-1, with a tentative D call TRBD1 (6 bases). The CDR3 loop spans 16 amino acids. From germline, CDR1 is SGHVS and CDR2 FNYEAQ. V shed 5 bases and J shed 0 bases, with 16 bases lying between them.

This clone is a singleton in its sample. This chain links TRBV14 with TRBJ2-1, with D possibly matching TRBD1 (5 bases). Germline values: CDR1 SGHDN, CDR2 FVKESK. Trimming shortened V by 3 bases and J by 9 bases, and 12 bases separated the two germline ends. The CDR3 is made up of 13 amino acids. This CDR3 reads CASSHDRPPEQFF. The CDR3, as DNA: TGTGCCAGCAGCCACGACAGACCCCCTGAGCAGTTCTTC.

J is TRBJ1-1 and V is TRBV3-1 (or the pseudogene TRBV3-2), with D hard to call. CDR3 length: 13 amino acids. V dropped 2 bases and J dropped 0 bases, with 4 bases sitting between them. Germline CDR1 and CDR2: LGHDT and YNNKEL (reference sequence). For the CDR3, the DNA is TGTGCCAGCAGCCAACAGATGAACACTGAAGCTTTCTTT. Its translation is CASSQQMNTEAFF.

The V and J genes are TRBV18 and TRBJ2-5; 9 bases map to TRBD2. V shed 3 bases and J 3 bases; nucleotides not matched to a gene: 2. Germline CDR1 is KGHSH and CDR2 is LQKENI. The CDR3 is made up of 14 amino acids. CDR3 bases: TGTGCCAGCTCACCTTTAGCGGGAGAAGAGACCCAGTACTTC. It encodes CASSPLAGEETQYF.

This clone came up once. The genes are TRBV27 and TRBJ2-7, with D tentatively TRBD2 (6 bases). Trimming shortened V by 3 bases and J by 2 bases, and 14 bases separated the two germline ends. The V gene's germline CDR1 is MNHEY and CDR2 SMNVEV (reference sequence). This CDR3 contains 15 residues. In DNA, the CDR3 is TGTGCCAGCAGTTTCGTGGCTAGCGCGACCTACGAGCAGTACTTC. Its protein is CASSFVASATYEQYF.

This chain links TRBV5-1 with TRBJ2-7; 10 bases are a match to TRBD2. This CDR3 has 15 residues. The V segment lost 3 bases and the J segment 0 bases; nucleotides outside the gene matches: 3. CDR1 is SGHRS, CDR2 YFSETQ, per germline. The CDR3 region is CASSSAGGSSYEQYF. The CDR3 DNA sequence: TGCGCCAGCAGCTCAGCGGGAGGGAGCTCCTACGAGCAGTACTTC.

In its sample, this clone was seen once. The CDR3, as DNA: TGTGCCAGCAGGGGTGGGACACAGGTCCCCTTGAACACTGAAGCTTTCTTT. As protein: CASRGGTQVPLNTEAFF. This chain uses TRBV28 with TRBJ1-1, with D perhaps matching TRBD1 (6 bases). The length of the CDR3 is 17 residues. Germline CDR1 reads MDHEN; CDR2 reads SYDVKM. V lost 6 bases and J 0 bases, leaving 20 bases between the germline ends.

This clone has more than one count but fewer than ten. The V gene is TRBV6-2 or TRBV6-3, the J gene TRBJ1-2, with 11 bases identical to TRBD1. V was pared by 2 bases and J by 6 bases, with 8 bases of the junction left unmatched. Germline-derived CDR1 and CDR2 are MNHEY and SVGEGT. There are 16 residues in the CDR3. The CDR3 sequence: CASSYPRGQGVNGYTF. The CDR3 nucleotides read TGTGCCAGCAGTTACCCCCGGGGACAGGGGGTTAATGGCTACACCTTC.

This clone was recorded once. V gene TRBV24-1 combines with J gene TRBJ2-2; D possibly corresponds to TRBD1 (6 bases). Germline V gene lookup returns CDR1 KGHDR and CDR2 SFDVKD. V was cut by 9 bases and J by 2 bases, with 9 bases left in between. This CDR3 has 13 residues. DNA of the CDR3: TGTGCCACCCGGACAGACAACACCGGGGAGCTGTTTTTT. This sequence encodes CATRTDNTGELFF.

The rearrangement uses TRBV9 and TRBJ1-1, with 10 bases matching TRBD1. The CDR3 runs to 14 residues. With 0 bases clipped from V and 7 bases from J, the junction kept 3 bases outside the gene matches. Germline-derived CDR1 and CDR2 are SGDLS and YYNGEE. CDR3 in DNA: TGTGCCAGCAGCGTAGGGACAGGGGGAGGTGAAGCTTTCTTT. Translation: CASSVGTGGGEAFF.

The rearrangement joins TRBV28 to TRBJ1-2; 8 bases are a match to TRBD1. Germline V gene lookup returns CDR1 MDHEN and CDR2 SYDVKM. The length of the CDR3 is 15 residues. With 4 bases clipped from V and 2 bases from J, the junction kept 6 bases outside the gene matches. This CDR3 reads CASSSGTGMNYGYTF. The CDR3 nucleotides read TGTGCCAGCAGTTCCGGGACAGGAATGAACTATGGCTACACCTTC.

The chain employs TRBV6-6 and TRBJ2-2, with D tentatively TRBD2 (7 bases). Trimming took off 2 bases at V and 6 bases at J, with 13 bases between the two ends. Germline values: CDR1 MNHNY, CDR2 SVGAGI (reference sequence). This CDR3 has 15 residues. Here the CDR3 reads CASSYGQGRAGELFF. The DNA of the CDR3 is TGTGCCAGCAGTTACGGGCAGGGGAGGGCCGGGGAGCTGTTTTTT.

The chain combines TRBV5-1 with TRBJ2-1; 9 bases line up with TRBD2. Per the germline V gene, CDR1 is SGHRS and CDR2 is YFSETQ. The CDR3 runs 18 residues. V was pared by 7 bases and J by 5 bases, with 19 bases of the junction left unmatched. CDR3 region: CASYLMPSGTIRDNEQFF. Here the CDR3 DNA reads TGCGCCAGCTACTTAATGCCTAGCGGGACAATCCGGGACAATGAGCAGTTCTTC.